These 6 T cell receptor beta chains originate from one sample sequenced in a study of T cell repertoires in cytomegalovirus infection. The antigens of these receptors remain unknown. TCRdb fed the reads into MiXCR, producing one record per CDR3 protein. The table has 340,000 or so distinct CDR3 sequences, around a quarter seen once. Sequenced material: cultured PBMCs, taken from culture after CMV antigen stimulation. The receptor source for this set is a human donor in good health (CMV status not recorded). Some clones in this sample may be carry-over from other donors' samples.

In this sample, this clonotype turned up a few times. The chain carries TRBV19 and TRBJ2-2, with D possibly being TRBD1 or TRBD2 (5 bases each). The CDR3 is 14 residues long. V gave up 6 bases and J gave up 6 bases, with 14 bases separating them. Germline-derived CDR1 and CDR2 are LNHDA and SQIVND (reference sequence). CDR3 protein: CASSAVRGAGELFF. Here the CDR3 DNA reads TGTGCCAGTAGCGCCGTGAGGGGAGCCGGGGAGCTGTTTTTT.

V and J are TRBV4-3 and TRBJ2-7; D unclear. Germline-derived CDR1 and CDR2 are LGHNA and YSLEER. CDR3 length equals 8 residues. Here the CDR3 DNA reads TGCGCCAGCAGCCCTAATTCCGTC. Translated, it gives CASSPNSV.

In this sample, this clonotype turned up many times. The chain links TRBV20-1 to TRBJ1-1; D is uncertain. The V end lost 4 bases, the J end lost 0 bases, and 12 bases lay between the germline ends. The V gene's germline CDR1 is DFQATT and CDR2 SNEGSKA (reference sequence). This CDR3 region has 14 residues. The CDR3 sequence is CSATPGAMNTEAFF. Here the CDR3 DNA reads TGCAGTGCTACTCCGGGAGCTATGAACACTGAAGCTTTCTTT.

V gene TRBV20-1 combines with J gene TRBJ1-2; 7 nucleotides align to TRBD1. Germline values: CDR1 DFQATT, CDR2 SNEGSKA (reference sequence). The J segment lost 7 bases and the V segment lost 8 bases, leaving 13 bases of the junction unmatched. CDR3 length equals 13 residues. The CDR3 protein is CSTPGQGESGYTF. The CDR3 coding sequence is TGCAGTACCCCAGGCCAGGGGGAAAGTGGCTACACCTTC.

This clonotype appeared a few times. The chain has TRBV6-1 and TRBJ2-2, with a possible D match to TRBD2 (5 bases). Looked up from germline, CDR1 is MNHNS and CDR2 is SASEGT. Deletions cut 5 bases from V and 5 bases from J, with 12 bases between. CDR3 size: 14 residues. CDR3 sequence: CASSPLAITGELFF. The CDR3 DNA reads TGTGCCAGCAGTCCCCTAGCAATAACCGGGGAGCTGTTTTTT.

There are a few counts of this clonotype. V and J are TRBV19 and TRBJ2-1; the D is unclear. V gave up 3 bases and J gave up 6 bases, with 9 bases separating them. CDR3 length equals 13 residues. CDR1 is LNHDA and CDR2 is SQIVND in the germline V gene (reference sequence). CDR3 region: CASSIFSRNEQFF. The CDR3, as DNA: TGTGCCAGTAGTATTTTCTCCCGCAATGAGCAGTTCTTC.